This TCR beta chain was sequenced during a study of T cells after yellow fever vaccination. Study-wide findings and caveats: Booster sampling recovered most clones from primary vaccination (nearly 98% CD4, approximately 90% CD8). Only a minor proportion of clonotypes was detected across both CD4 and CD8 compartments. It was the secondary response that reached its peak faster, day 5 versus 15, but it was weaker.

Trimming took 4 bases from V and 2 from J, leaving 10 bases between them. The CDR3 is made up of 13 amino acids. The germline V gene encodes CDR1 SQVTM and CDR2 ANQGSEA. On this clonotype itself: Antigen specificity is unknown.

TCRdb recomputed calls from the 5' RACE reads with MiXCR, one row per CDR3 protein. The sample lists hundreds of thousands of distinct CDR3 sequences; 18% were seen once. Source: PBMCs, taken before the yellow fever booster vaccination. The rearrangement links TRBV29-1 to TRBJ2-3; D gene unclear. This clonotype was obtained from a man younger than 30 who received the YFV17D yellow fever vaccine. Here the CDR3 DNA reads TGCAGCGTTGCTGGGCAGTACACAGATACGCAGTATTTT. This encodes CSVAGQYTDTQYF.